This TCR beta chain was recorded in a study of blood T cell repertoires in COVID-19. Across the study: Samples taken during acute and convalescent COVID-19 were collected in the United States, Italy and Spain. The analysed material was cDNA or gDNA that came from T cells, B-cell-depleted T cells, or PBMCs.

Germline V gene sequence: CDR1 SNHLY, CDR2 FYNNEI. V dropped 4 bases and J dropped 3; count of bases not matched to a gene: 4. This CDR3 has 16 residues. Original data processing: Counts of nucleated cells, estimated from reference gene primer amplification, were obtained. Generated by immunoSEQ multiplex PCR, the TCRdb table keeps only in-frame clones and is missing some. The V and J calls and clone size were taken over from that table, and D and trimming were inferred from the DNA. Among about 340,000 clones listed, about nine tenths were seen once. Seattle patients were enrolled during active infection and followed longitudinally.

The sequencing input was peripheral blood. The receptor was isolated from a woman in her fifties or sixties with COVID-19, enrolled during active disease. The rearrangement links TRBV2 to TRBJ2-3; 13 bases line up with TRBD2. CDR3 residues: CASSGGLAGITDTQYF. CDR3 DNA sequence: TGTGCCAGCAGTGGGGGACTAGCGGGAATAACAGATACGCAGTATTTT.